This T cell receptor (beta chain) was captured by sequencing in a study of cytomegalovirus exposure and HLA in healthy donors. Findings of the study overall: For cytomegalovirus status, the classifier reportedly gave diagnoses with high specificity and sensitivity.

Concerning this clone itself: What it recognizes is unknown.

The germline CDR1 and CDR2 sequences are SGHDT and YYEEEE. V gave up 5 bases and J gave up 8 bases, with 16 bases separating them. The CDR3 runs 13 residues. Vbeta (60) and Jbeta (13) primers were used in the PCR. Source study methods: In a later analysis, roughly 86 million unique TCR beta chains included roughly 11 million shared by two or more donors. Repertoires were generated with immunoSEQ multiplex PCR, while TCRdb's copy carries only in-frame clones and drops some. The V and J calls and clone size were taken over from that table, and D and trimming were inferred from the DNA. The data contain around 200,000 clones, roughly four fifths of them singletons.

The specimen sequenced was PBMCs. The source of this sequence is a man in his fifties or sixties in good health and CMV-seronegative. This rearrangement joins TRBV5-6 to TRBJ1-2, with a possible D match to TRBD1 (6 bases). CDR3 in amino acids: CASRNTGGGGYTF. The CDR3, as DNA: TGTGCCAGCAGGAATACGGGGGGCGGAGGCTACACCTTC.